The clone carrying this T cell receptor beta chain was seen more than once but under ten times. Antigen specificity is unknown. The data were taken from a study of T-cell reconstitution after alpha-beta-depleted transplantation in children. General study results and limits: It was reported that alpha-beta T cells came from several hundred expanded graft clones (about two months after transplant). T-cell numbers and diversity, one year after transplant, stemmed largely from T cells that were newly produced.

Unique molecular identifiers were used to barcode this TCRbeta library. MiXCR was run by TCRdb on the PCR reads, yielding one entry per CDR3 protein. The sample consists of approximately 400,000 distinct CDR3 sequences, 15% to 20% of them appearing once. V was pared by 6 bases and J by 5 bases, with 7 bases of the junction left unmatched. There are 14 residues in the CDR3. The specimen comprised PBMCs, mostly from graft donor cells, sampled 360 days after TCRalphabeta/CD19-depleted stem cell transplant. This sequence joins TRBV12-3 or TRBV12-4 and TRBJ2-7, with 10 bases matching TRBD1. The receptor comes from a boy in the first two years of life who had a stem cell transplant for Wiskott-Aldrich syndrome, so the T cells may come from the graft donor. CDR3 sequence (DNA): TGTGCCAGCAGGGCGGGACAGGGGAGGGACGAGCAGTACTTC. Protein product: CASRAGQGRDEQYF.